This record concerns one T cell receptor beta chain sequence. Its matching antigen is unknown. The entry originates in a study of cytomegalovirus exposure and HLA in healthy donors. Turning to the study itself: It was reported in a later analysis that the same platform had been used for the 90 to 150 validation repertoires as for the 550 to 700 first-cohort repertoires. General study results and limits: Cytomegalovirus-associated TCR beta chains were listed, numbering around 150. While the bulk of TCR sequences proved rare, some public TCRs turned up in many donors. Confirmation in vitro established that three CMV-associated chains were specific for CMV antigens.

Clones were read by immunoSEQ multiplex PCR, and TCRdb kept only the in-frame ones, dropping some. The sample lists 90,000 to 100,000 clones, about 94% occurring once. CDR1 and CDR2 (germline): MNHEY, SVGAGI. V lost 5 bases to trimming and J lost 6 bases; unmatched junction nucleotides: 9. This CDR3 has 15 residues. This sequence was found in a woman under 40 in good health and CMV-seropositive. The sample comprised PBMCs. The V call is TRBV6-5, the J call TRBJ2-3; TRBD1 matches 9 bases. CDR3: CASSRGTGFSDTQYF. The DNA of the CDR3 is TGTGCCAGCAGTCGCGGGACAGGGTTTTCTGATACGCAGTATTTT.